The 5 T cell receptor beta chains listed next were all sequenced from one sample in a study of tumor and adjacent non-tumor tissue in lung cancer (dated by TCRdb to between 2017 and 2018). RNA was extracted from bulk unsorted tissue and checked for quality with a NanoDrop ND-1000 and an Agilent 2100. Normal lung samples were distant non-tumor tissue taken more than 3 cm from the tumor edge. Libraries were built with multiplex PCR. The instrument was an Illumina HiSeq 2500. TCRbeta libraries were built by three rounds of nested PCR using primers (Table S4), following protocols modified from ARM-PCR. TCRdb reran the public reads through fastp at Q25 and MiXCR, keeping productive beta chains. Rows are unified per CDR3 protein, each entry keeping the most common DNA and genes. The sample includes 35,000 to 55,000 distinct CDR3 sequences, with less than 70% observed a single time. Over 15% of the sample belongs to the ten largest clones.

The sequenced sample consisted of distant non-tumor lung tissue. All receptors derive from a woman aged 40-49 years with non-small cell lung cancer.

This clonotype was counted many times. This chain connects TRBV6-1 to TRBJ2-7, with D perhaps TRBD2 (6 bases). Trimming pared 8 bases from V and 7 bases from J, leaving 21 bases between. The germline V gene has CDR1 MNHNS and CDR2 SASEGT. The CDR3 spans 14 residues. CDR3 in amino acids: CASGRGTAPGEQYF. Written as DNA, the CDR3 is TGTGCCAGCGGGCGGGGAACCGCCCCTGGGGAGCAGTACTTC.

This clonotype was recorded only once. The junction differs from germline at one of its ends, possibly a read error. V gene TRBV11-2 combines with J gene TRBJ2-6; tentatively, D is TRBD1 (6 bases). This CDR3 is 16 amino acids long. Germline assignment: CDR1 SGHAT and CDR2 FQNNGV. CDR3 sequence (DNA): TGTACCAGCAGCTGGTCAGACCTCTCTGGGGACAACATCCTGACTTTC. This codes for CTSSWSDLSGDNILTF. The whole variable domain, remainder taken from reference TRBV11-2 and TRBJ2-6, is EAGVAQSPRYKIIEKRQSVAFWCNPISGHATLYWYQQILGQGPKLLIQFQNNGVVDDSQLPKDRFSAERLKGVDSTLKIQPAKLEDSAVYLCTSSWSDLSGDNILTFGAGSRLTVL.

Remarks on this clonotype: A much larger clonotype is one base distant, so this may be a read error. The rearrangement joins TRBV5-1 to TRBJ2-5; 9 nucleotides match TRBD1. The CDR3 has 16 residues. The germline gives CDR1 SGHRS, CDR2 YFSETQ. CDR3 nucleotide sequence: TGCGCCAGCAGCTTGGACGCGGGACAGGGAAGGGAGACCCAGCACTTC. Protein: CASSLDAGQGRETQHF.

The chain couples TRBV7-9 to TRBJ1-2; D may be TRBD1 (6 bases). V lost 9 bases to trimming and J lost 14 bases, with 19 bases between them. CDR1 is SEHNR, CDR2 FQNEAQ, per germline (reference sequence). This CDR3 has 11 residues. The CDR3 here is CASGGRGTWTF. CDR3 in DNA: TGTGCCAGTGGTGGACGGGGGACATGGACCTTC.

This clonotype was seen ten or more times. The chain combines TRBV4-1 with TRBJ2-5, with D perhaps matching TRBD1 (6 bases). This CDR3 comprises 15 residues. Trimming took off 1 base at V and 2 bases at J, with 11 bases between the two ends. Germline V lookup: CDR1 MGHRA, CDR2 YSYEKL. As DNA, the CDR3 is TGCGCCAGCAGCCAAGGGTTGGGGACACAAGAGACCCAGTACTTC. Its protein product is CASSQGLGTQETQYF.